This paragraph covers one TCR beta chain sequence. The antigen remains unidentified. CDR1 LNHDA and CDR2 SQIVND come from the germline V gene (reference sequence). This CDR3 is 14 amino acids long. After removal of 7 bases from V and 8 bases from J, the junction contained 7 bases not matched to a gene. The sample comes from a study of molecular identifiers for immune sequencing clone quantification. General study points: Clones that had above 20 RNA copies took up over 99% of effector molecules but under 1% in naive cells. Among about a million naive cells, spiked Jurkat TCR RNA from a single cell was reportedly detectable.

TCRdb used MiXCR to reprocess the PCR reads, holding one entry per CDR3 protein. This sample yields tens of thousands of distinct CDR3 sequences, of which approximately 25% are seen a single time; around 0.89% belongs to the top ten. The source material was naive CD8+ T cells from blood, with Jurkat cell RNA spiked in. Indicated subset: FACS-sorted CD8+CD4-CCR7+CD45RA+ naive T cells. This rearrangement joins TRBV19 to TRBJ2-3; 12 bases match TRBD1. The source of this sequence is a human donor in good health. Some libraries in this study had Jurkat cell RNA spiked in. The CDR3 protein is CASTSGTGGPTQYF. In DNA form, the CDR3 reads TGTGCCAGTACTTCCGGGACAGGGGGCCCTACGCAGTATTTT.